This is a list of T cell receptor beta chains from one sample in a study of T cell responses to AZD1222 COVID-19 vaccine. TCRdb keeps only in-frame clones here, not all; method: immunoSEQ multiplex PCR. This table has 100,000 or so clones, 70% to 90% appearing once. This specimen was peripheral blood, taken on day 0 of AZD1222 vaccination. Source of these receptors: an adult in good health. Each CDR3 is given with its conserved first and last residue. D genes are given only for firm matches. Clone size is stated in some rows and not others, as once, few, many or a class when expanded.

once 13 NA TRBV12-3/TRBV12-4 CASSPRRNTEAFF
NA 13 NA TRBV6-1 CASSENRNQPQHF
once 15 TRBD2 TRBV19 CASSTSGRAPGELFF
once 14 NA TRBV10-2 CASSGVSRTYEQYF
NA 14 NA TRBV10-3 CAISEGAAQETQYF
once 16 NA TRBV28 CASARVYRSYNSPLHF
once 13 TRBD1 TRBV5-6 CASSRGQGGGYTF
NA 13 TRBD1 TRBV5-4 CASSLDRGETQYF
NA 15 NA TRBV19 CASSIEGRGYQPQHF
NA 16 NA TRBV4-2 CASSQDPRPTGNTIYF
NA 15 NA TRBV7-7 CASSSGQGSVGELFF
NA 13 NA TRBV5-6 CASSFSANGELFF
NA 18 TRBD2 TRBV13 CASSIAGTSGRVYNEQFF
NA 17 NA TRBV7-9 CASSSHKRDRRPGVQYF
NA 16 NA TRBV5-1 CASSLVQGRWITEAFF
NA 17 TRBD2 TRBV18 CASSPVAGGPGTGELFF
NA 20 TRBD2 TRBV19 CASSRRLAGGATSSYNEQFF